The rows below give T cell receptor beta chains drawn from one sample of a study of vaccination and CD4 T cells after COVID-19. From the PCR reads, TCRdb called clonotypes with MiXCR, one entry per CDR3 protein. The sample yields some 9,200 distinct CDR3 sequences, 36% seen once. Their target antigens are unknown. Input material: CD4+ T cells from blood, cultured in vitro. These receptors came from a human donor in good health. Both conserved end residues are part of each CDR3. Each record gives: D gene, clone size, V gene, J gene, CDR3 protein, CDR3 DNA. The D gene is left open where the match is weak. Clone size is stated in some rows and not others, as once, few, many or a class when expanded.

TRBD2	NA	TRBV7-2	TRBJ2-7	CASSLGTSVGEQYF	TGTGCCAGCAGCTTAGGAACTAGCGTAGGCGAGCAGTACTTC
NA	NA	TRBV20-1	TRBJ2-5	CSARDLRVPTLQTQYF	TGCAGTGCTAGAGATTTGAGGGTCCCCACGCTGCAGACCCAGTACTTC
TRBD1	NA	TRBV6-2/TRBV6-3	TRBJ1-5	CASGPRGQGNQPQHF	TGTGCCAGCGGCCCTAGGGGACAGGGCAATCAGCCCCAGCATTTT
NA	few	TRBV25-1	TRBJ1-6	CASSDWGPAALHF	TGTGCCAGCAGTGATTGGGGCCCCGCGGCCCTCCACTTT
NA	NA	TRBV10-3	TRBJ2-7	CAISGGNEQYF	TGTGCCATCAGTGGGGGAAACGAGCAGTACTTC
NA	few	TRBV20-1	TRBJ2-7	CSATGSPLLDEQYF	TGCAGTGCTACCGGGTCACCCCTTTTGGACGAGCAGTACTTC
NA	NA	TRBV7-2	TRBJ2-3	CASSLDRGDTQYF	TGTGCCAGCAGCCTCGACCGGGGCGATACGCAGTATTTT
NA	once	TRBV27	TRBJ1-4	CASSFGGASEKLFF	TGTGCCAGCAGTTTCGGGGGGGCGAGCGAAAAACTGTTTTTT
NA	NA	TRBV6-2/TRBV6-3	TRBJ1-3	CASRSRDRPNSGNTIYF	TGTGCCAGCAGATCCCGGGACCGGCCAAACTCTGGAAACACCATATATTTT
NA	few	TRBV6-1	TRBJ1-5	CASSVAGTNQPQHF	TGTGCCAGCAGCGTGGCAGGTACGAATCAGCCCCAGCATTTT
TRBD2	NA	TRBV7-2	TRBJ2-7	CASSLTAGTHYEQYF	TGTGCCAGCAGCTTAACAGCGGGAACCCACTACGAGCAGTACTTC
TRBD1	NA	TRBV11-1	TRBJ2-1	CASSKTRGLQTYNEQFF	TGTGCCAGCAGCAAAACTAGGGGGCTACAGACCTACAATGAGCAGTTCTTC
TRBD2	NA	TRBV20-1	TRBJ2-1	CSGRSLAGRDSYNEQFF	TGCAGTGGTAGAAGTCTAGCGGGAAGGGACTCCTACAATGAGCAGTTCTTC
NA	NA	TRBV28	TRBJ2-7	CASSLNMYEQYF	TGTGCCAGCAGTTTGAATATGTACGAGCAGTACTTC
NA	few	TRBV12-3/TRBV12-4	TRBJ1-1	CASSNTEAFF	TGTGCCAGCAGTAACACTGAAGCTTTCTTT
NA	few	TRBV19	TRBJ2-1	CASSIDRNEQFF	TGTGCCAGTAGTATAGATCGGAATGAGCAGTTCTTC
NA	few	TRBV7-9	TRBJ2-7	CASPAGTSSYEQYF	TGTGCCAGCCCCGCCGGGACTTCGAGCTACGAGCAGTACTTC
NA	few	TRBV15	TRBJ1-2	CATSPKEGSDYGYTF	TGTGCCACCAGCCCGAAAGAGGGGTCCGACTATGGCTACACCTTC
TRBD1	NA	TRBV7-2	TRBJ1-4	CASSLAKQGREKLFF	TGTGCCAGCAGCTTAGCGAAACAGGGGCGGGAAAAACTGTTTTTT
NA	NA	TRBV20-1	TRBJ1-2	CSLIRDPNYGYTF	TGCAGTCTTATACGGGATCCTAACTATGGCTACACCTTC
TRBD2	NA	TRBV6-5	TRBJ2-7	CASSSRTGTSGRGEQYF	TGTGCCAGCAGTTCGCGGACAGGGACTAGCGGGAGGGGTGAGCAGTACTTC
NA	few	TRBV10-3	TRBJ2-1	CAINLAREDEQFF	TGTGCCATCAATCTGGCCAGGGAGGATGAGCAGTTCTTC
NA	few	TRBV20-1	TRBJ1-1	CSAVTTNTEAFF	TGCAGTGCTGTGACAACAAACACTGAAGCTTTCTTT
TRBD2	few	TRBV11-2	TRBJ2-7	CASSFYYSPSGRLQYEQYF	TGTGCCAGCAGCTTCTACTATAGCCCTAGCGGGAGGCTTCAGTACGAGCAGTACTTC
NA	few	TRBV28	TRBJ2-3	CASISHRTDTQYF	TGTGCCAGCATTAGCCATCGCACAGATACGCAGTATTTT
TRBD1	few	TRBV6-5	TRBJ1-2	CASSYPEGQSYGYTF	TGTGCCAGCAGTTACCCCGAGGGACAGTCCTATGGCTACACCTTC
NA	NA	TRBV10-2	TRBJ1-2	CASRTDYGYTF	TGCGCCAGCCGGACAGACTATGGCTACACCTTC
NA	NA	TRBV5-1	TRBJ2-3	CASSSIGTTDTQYF	TGCGCCAGCAGCTCGATCGGGACCACAGATACGCAGTATTTT
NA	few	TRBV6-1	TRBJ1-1	CASRPGLLNTEAFF	TGTGCCAGCAGGCCCGGACTGCTGAACACTGAAGCTTTCTTT
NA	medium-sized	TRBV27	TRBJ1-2	CASRGSGYGYTF	TGTGCCAGCAGGGGTTCGGGCTATGGCTACACCTTC
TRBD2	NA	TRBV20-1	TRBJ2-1	CSARDYSGRFYEQFF	TGCAGTGCTAGAGATTATAGCGGGAGGTTTTATGAGCAGTTCTTC
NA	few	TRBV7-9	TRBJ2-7	CASSTPRVGAPYEQYF	TGTGCCAGCAGCACTCCCCGGGTAGGGGCGCCCTACGAGCAGTACTTC
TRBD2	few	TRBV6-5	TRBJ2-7	CASSYPTISGRVDEQYF	TGTGCCAGCAGTTACCCAACAATTAGCGGGAGGGTTGACGAGCAGTACTTC
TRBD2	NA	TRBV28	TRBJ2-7	CASSLYSGALYEQYF	TGTGCCAGCAGTTTATACAGCGGGGCCCTCTACGAGCAGTACTTC
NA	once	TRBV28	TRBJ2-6	CASSFFLASSGANVLTF	TGTGCCAGCAGTTTTTTCCTGGCTAGCTCTGGGGCCAACGTCCTGACTTTC
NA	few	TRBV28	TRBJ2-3	CAHGRISTDTQYF	TGTGCCCACGGGAGAATAAGCACAGATACGCAGTATTTT
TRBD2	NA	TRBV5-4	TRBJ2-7	CASSKGLAGSYEQYF	TGTGCCAGCAGCAAGGGACTAGCGGGATCCTACGAGCAGTACTTC
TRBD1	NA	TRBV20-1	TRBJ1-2	CSASGQGASARNYGYTF	TGCAGTGCTAGCGGACAGGGTGCTAGTGCCCGTAACTATGGCTACACCTTC
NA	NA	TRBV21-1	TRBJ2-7	CASSKAGYEQYF	TGTGCCAGCAGCAAAGCGGGCTACGAGCAGTACTTC
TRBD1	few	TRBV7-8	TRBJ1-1	CASSGTGPNTEAFF	TGTGCCAGCAGCGGGACAGGGCCGAACACTGAAGCTTTCTTT
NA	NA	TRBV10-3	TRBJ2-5	CATRGSVGGVLTQYF	TGTGCCACCCGGGGTTCGGTAGGAGGGGTATTGACCCAGTACTTC
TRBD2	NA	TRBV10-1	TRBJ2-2	CASSRTSGRPPGGELFF	TGCGCCAGCAGTAGGACTAGCGGGAGGCCACCGGGCGGGGAGCTGTTTTTT
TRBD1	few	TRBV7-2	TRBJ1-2	CASSSGQDYGYTF	TGTGCCAGCAGCTCCGGACAGGATTATGGCTACACCTTC
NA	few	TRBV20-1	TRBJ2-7	CSARDLETPGYEQYF	TGCAGTGCTAGAGATCTGGAGACGCCAGGGTACGAGCAGTACTTC
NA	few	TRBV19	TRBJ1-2	CASSAGLTYGYTF	TGTGCCAGTAGTGCGGGACTGACCTATGGCTACACCTTC
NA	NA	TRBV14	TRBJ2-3	CASSPSTDTQYF	TGTGCCAGCAGCCCCTCCACAGATACGCAGTATTTT
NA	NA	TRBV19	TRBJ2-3	CASTKQRSTDTQYF	TGTGCCAGTACTAAACAGCGGAGCACAGATACGCAGTATTTT
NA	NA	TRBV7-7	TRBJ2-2	CASSPIGVTGELFF	TGTGCTAGCAGTCCGATTGGAGTCACCGGGGAGCTGTTTTTT